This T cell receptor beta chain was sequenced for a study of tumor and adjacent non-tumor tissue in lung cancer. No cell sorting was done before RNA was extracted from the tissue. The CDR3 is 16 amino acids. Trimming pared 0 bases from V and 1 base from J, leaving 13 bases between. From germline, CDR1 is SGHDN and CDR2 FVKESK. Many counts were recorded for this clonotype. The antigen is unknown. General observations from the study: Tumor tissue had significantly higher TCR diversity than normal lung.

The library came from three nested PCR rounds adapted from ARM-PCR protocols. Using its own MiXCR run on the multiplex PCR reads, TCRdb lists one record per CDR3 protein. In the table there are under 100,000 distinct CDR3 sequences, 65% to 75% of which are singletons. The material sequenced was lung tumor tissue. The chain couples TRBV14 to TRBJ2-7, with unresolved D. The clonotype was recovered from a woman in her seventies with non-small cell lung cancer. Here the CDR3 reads CASSQDMGSQSYEQYF. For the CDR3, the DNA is TGTGCCAGCAGCCAAGATATGGGCAGCCAGTCCTACGAGCAGTACTTC.